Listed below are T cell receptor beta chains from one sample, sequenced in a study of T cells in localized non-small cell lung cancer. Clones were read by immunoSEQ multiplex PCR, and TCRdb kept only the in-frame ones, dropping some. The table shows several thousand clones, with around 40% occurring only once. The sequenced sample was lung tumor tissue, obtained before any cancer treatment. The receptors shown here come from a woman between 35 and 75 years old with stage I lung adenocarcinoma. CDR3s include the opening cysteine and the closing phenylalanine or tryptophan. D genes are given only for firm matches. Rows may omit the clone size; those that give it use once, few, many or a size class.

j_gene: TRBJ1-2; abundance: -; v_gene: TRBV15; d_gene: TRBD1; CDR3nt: TGTGCCACCAGTACGAGGACGACAGGGGATGGCTACACCTTC; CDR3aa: CATSTRTTGDGYTF
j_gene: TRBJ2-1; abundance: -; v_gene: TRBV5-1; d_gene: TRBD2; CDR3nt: TGCGCCAGCAGGGAGGGAGGGGATTACAATGAGCAGTTCTTC; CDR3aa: CASREGGDYNEQFF
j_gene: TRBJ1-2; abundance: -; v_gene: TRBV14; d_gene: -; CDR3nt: TGTGCCAGCAGCCAAGAAACAGGACAATCTCGGGGCTACACCTTC; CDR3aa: CASSQETGQSRGYTF
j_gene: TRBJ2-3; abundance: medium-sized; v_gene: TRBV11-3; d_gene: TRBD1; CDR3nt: TGTGCCAGCAGCATCCAGGGGGTTGGCACAGATACGCAGTATTTT; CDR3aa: CASSIQGVGTDTQYF
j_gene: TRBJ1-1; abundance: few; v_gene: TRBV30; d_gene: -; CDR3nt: TGTGCCTGGAGTCCCATAACTGTGAACACTGAAGCTTTCTTT; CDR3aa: CAWSPITVNTEAFF
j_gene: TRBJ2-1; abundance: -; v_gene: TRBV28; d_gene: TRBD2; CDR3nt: TGTGCCAGCAGTTTCGCGGGAGGAGTCTACAATGAGCAGTTCTTC; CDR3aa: CASSFAGGVYNEQFF
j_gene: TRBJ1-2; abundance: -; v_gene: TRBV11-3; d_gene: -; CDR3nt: TGTGCCAGCAGCTTAGTAGGGGACGGGGGAAATGGCTACACCTTC; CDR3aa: CASSLVGDGGNGYTF
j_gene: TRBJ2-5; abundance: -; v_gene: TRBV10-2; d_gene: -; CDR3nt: TGCGCCAGCAGTCGATCCGGGATTGCTAAAGAGACCCAGTACTTC; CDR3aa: CASSRSGIAKETQYF
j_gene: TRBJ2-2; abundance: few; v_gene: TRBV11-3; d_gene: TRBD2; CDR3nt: TGTGCCAGCAGCTATAGCGGGAGCCTCACCGGGGAGCTGTTTTTT; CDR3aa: CASSYSGSLTGELFF
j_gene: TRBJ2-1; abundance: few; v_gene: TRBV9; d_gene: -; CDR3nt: TGTGCCAGCAGCGCACCGACCATTGATGAGCAGTTCTTC; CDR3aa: CASSAPTIDEQFF
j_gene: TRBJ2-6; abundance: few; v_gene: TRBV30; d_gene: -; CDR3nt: TGTGCCTGGAGCATGGGGATCACCTCTGGGGCCAACGTCCTGACTTTC; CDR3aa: CAWSMGITSGANVLTF
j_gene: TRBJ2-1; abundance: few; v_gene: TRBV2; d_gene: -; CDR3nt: TGTGCTTCAGTAAGCTCCTACAATGAGCAGTTCTTC; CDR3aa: CASVSSYNEQFF
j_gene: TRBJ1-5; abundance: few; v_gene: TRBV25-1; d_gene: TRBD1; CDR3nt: TGTGCCAGCAGTTGGGGACAGTCAAATCAGCCCCAGCATTTT; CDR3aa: CASSWGQSNQPQHF
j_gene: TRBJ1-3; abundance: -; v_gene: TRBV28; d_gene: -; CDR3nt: TGTGCCAGCAGAAGGTCAATCCGGGACTCCTACTCTGGAAACACCATATATTTT; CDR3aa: CASRRSIRDSYSGNTIYF
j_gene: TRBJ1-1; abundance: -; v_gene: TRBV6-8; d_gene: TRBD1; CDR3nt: TGTGCCATCAGGTCAGACACCGGGACAGTGAACACTGAAGCTTTCTTT; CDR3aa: CAIRSDTGTVNTEAFF
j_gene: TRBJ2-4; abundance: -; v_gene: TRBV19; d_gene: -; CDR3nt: TGTGCCAGTAGCCTCAACAGGGATCACATTCAGTACTTC; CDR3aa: CASSLNRDHIQYF
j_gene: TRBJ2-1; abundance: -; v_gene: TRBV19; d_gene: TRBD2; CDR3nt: TGTGCCAGTACTAGCGGAGGGGTAAATGAGCAGTTCTTC; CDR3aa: CASTSGGVNEQFF
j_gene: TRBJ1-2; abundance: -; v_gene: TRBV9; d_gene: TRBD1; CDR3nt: TGTGCCAGCAGCGTCCTTATAGGACAGGGGAGCTACACCTTC; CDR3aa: CASSVLIGQGSYTF
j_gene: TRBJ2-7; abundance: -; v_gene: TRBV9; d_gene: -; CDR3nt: TGTGCCAGCAGCCTCGCGGGCGTTAGCTCCTACGAGCAGTACTTC; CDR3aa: CASSLAGVSSYEQYF
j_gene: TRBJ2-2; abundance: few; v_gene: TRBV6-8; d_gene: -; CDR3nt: TGTGCCAGCAGTCGGGGCGGAAACTCGAACACCGGGGAGCTGTTTTTT; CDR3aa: CASSRGGNSNTGELFF
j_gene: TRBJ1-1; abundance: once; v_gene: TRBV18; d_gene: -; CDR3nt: TGTGCCAGCTCACCCTCCGTCGACACTGAAGCTTTCTTT; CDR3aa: CASSPSVDTEAFF
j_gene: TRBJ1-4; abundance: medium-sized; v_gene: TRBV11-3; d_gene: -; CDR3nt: TGTGCCAGCAGCCCCCACTTCAGTAATGAAAAACTGTTTTTT; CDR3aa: CASSPHFSNEKLFF
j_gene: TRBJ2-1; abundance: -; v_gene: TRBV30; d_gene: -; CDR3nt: TGTGCCTTCCCGCGTGCGTACAATGAGCAGTTCTTC; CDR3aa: CAFPRAYNEQFF
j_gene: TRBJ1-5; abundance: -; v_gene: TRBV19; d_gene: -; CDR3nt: TGTGCCAGTAGTATGGGGAATACACTCTTAAATCAGCCCCAGCATTTT; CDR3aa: CASSMGNTLLNQPQHF
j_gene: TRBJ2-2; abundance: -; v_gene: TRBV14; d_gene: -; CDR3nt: TGTGCCAGCAGCCCGGGGCTCACCGGGGAGCTGTTTTTT; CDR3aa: CASSPGLTGELFF
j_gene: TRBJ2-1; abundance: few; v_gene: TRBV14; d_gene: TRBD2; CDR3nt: TGTGCCAGCAGCCAAGAATTCCTAGCGGGAGGGCCTGTCAAGCAGTTCTTC; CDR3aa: CASSQEFLAGGPVKQFF
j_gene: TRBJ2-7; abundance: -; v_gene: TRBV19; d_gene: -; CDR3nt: TGTGCCAGTAGCTCCCAGCCAGACTCCTACGAGCAGTACTTC; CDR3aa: CASSSQPDSYEQYF
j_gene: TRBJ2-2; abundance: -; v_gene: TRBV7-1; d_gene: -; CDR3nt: TGTGCCAGCAGCGCCGGGAGCACCGGGGAGCTGTTTTTT; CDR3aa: CASSAGSTGELFF
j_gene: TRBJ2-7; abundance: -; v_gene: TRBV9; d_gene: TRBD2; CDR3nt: TGTGCCAGCGCGGGAGTAGGCGCCTACGAGCAGTACTTC; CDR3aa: CASAGVGAYEQYF
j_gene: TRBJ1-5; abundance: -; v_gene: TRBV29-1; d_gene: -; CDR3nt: TGCAGCGTTGTCGGGGGGGCGGGCAATCAGCCCCAGCATTTT; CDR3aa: CSVVGGAGNQPQHF
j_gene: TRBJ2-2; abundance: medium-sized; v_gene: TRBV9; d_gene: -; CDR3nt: TGTGCCAGCAGCGCGGACCCCCAAGCCGGGGAGCTGTTTTTT; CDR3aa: CASSADPQAGELFF
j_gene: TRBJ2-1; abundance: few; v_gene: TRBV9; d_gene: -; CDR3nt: TGTGCCAGCAGCGTAAGATGGAGCAGCGATGAGCAGTTCTTC; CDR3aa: CASSVRWSSDEQFF
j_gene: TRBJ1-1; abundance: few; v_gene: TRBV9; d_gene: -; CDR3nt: TGTGCCAGCAGCCCCCATCCTACCCAGGAAGCTTTCTTT; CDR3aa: CASSPHPTQEAFF
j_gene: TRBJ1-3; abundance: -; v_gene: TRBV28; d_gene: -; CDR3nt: TGTGCCAGCAGTTTTTCGGGGGCGGCTGGAAACACCATATATTTT; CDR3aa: CASSFSGAAGNTIYF
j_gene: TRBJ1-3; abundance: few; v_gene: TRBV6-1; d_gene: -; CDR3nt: TGTGCCAGCAGTGAAGCGAACTCTGGAAACACCATATATTTT; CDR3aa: CASSEANSGNTIYF
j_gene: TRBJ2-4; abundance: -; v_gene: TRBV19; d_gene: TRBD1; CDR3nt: TGTGCCAGTAGTACAGCGGACAGGGTTGACATTCAGTACTTC; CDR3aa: CASSTADRVDIQYF
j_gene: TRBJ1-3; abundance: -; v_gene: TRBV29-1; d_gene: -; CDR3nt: TGCAGCGTTGGGGGGGGAGTTGGAAACACCATATATTTT; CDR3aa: CSVGGGVGNTIYF
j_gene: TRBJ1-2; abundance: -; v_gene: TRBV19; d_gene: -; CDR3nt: TGTGCCAGTCGAGAACAGGCACACCCTAACTATGGCTACACCTTC; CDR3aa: CASREQAHPNYGYTF
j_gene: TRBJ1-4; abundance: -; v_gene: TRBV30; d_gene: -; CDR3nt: TGTGCCTGGGCGGACCCCCGCGGGGTAACTAATGAAAAACTGTTTTTT; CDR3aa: CAWADPRGVTNEKLFF
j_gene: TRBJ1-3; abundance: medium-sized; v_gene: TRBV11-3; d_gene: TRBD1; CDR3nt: TGTGCCAGCAGCCCGGGACAGGGGGAAATAGCTGGAAACACCATATATTTT; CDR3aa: CASSPGQGEIAGNTIYF
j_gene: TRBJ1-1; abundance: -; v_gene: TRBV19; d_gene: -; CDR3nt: TGTGCCAGTAGTATAGGTACGAACACTGAAGCTTTCTTT; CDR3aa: CASSIGTNTEAFF
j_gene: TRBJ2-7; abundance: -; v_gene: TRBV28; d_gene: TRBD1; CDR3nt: TGTGCCAGCAGGGGTCCGGGACAGGGGGCGGATGAGCAGTACTTC; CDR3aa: CASRGPGQGADEQYF
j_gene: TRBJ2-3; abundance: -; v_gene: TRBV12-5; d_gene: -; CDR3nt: TGTGCTAGTGGTTTGGGACTTCGGAGCACAGATACGCAGTATTTT; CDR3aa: CASGLGLRSTDTQYF
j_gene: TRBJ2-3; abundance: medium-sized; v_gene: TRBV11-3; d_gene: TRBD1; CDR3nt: TGTGCCAGCAGCTTAGTGACAGGGAGTCCCACAGATACGCAGTATTTT; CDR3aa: CASSLVTGSPTDTQYF
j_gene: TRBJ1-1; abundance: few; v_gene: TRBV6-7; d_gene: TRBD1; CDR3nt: TGTGCCACAGGGGGGACCTTGAACACTGAAGCTTTCTTT; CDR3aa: CATGGTLNTEAFF
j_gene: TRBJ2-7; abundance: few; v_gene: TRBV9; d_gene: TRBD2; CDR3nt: TGTGCCAGCAGTGAAGATCTGGGGACTAGCGGGAGGGCCCGGTACGAGCAGTACTTC; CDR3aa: CASSEDLGTSGRARYEQYF
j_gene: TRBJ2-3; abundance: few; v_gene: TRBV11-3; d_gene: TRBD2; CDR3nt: TGTGCCAGCAGCTCCGACCGGGGCGGGAGGGCCGCGGATACGCAGTATTTT; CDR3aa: CASSSDRGGRAADTQYF
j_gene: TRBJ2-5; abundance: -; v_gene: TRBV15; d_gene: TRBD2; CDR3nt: TGTGCCACCAGCAGTGGGGAGGGGTCCTGGGTAGATGGGGAGACCCAGTACTTC; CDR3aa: CATSSGEGSWVDGETQYF
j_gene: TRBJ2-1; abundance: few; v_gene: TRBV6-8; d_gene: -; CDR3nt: TGTGCCAGCATATCCGGGTTTACGGAGCAGTTCTTC; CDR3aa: CASISGFTEQFF
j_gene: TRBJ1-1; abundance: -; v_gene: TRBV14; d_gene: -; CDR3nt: TGTGCCAGCAGCCAACAGGTTTTGAACACTGAAGCTTTCTTT; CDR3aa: CASSQQVLNTEAFF
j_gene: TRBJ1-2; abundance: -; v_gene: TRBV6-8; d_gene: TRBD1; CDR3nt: TGTGCCAGCAGGTTATCCGGACAGGGAGCGCTAGGCTACACCTTC; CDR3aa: CASRLSGQGALGYTF
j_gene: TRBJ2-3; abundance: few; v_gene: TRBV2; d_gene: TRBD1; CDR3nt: TGTGCCAGCACCAAGGGAACTCCGGGACAGACTAGCACAGATACGCAGTATTTT; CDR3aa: CASTKGTPGQTSTDTQYF